These T cell receptor beta chains were read from a single sample in a study of blood T cell repertoires in COVID-19. The data were produced by immunoSEQ multiplex PCR, yet TCRdb's version contains in-frame clones alone and is incomplete. The data show some 150,000 clones, roughly 88% seen once. What was sequenced was PBMCs or T cells enriched from blood (not recorded which). These receptors were collected from a woman aged 25 to 39 with acute COVID-19. Each CDR3 is given with its conserved first and last residue. A D gene is named only where the DNA matches it firmly. For some rows the clone size is stated as once, few or many, or as a class when expanded; others skip it.

D	J	length	V	size	DNA	CDR3
-	TRBJ2-2	14	TRBV7-2	-	TGTGCCAGCAGCTCTTCGACATCGACCGGGGAGCTGTTTTTT	CASSSSTSTGELFF
-	TRBJ1-6	17	TRBV18	-	TGTGCCAGCTCACCACTCGAGGGGGACCTCGGGAATTCACCCCTCCACTTT	CASSPLEGDLGNSPLHF
-	TRBJ1-1	12	TRBV6-5	-	TGTGCCAGCAGCCTCGGGGGACCGGAAGCTTTCTTT	CASSLGGPEAFF
-	TRBJ1-6	14	TRBV5-1	-	TGCGCCAGCAGCAGTGACAGGACACATTCACCCCTCCACTTT	CASSSDRTHSPLHF
-	TRBJ2-2	16	TRBV7-2	-	TGTGCCAGCAGCTTATCGGGTTGGGGAGCCGCAGGGGAGCTGTTTTTT	CASSLSGWGAAGELFF
-	TRBJ1-6	17	TRBV5-1	-	TGCGCCAGCAGCTTGGCGGCGGCTAGCTCCTATAATTCACCCCTCCACTTT	CASSLAAASSYNSPLHF
-	TRBJ1-2	16	TRBV28	once	TGTGCCAGCAGACTCATCCCCTCAGGGACGACTAGAGGCTACACCTTC	CASRLIPSGTTRGYTF
TRBD1	TRBJ1-4	19	TRBV4-3	-	TGCGCCAGCAGCCAGGAACCCCCGGGACAGCGGAGGACTAATGAAAAACTGTTTTTT	CASSQEPPGQRRTNEKLFF
TRBD2	TRBJ2-1	17	TRBV16	-	TGTGCCAGCAGCTCGGATAGGCTAGCGGGCTCCTACAATGAGCAGTTCTTC	CASSSDRLAGSYNEQFF
-	TRBJ2-7	14	TRBV4-3	-	TGCGCCAGCAGCCAAGAACAACAGGGTTACGAGCAGTACTTC	CASSQEQQGYEQYF
-	TRBJ2-7	13	TRBV5-1	-	TGCGCCAGCAGCCCCGGCGGCCTCTACGAGCAGTACTTC	CASSPGGLYEQYF
-	TRBJ1-2	12	TRBV30	once	TGTGCCTGGAGTATAAACGACGGGAGCTACACCTTC	CAWSINDGSYTF
TRBD1	TRBJ2-3	15	TRBV9	-	TGTGCCAGCAGCTCGCGGACAGGGAACACAGATACGCAGTATTTT	CASSSRTGNTDTQYF
TRBD1	TRBJ2-7	13	TRBV18	-	TGTGCCAGCTCCCAAGACAGGGGGGGCCTCGGGTACTTC	CASSQDRGGLGYF
TRBD1	TRBJ2-1	14	TRBV29-1	once	TGCAGCTGCCGGGACAGGGGAGAGCACAATGAGCAGTTCTTC	CSCRDRGEHNEQFF
TRBD2	TRBJ2-7	17	TRBV7-9	-	TGTGCCAGCAGCCCGTCTAGACTAGCGGACTCTTCCTACGAGCAGTACTTC	CASSPSRLADSSYEQYF
TRBD2	TRBJ2-1	15	TRBV18	-	TGTGCCAGCTCACCATTGGGCGGGAGGGGGAATGAGCAGTTCTTC	CASSPLGGRGNEQFF
-	TRBJ2-3	14	TRBV28	-	TGTGCCAGCAGTTTTGACAGGTTAGCGGATACGCAGTATTTT	CASSFDRLADTQYF
-	TRBJ2-7	11	TRBV20-1	-	TGCAGTGCTAGAGATCCCCCTGAGCAGTACTTC	CSARDPPEQYF
-	TRBJ2-3	15	TRBV19	-	TGTGCCAGTCGATTTTCGATAGCCTCCACAGATACGCAGTATTTT	CASRFSIASTDTQYF
TRBD2	TRBJ2-2	18	TRBV7-9	-	TGTGCCAGCAGCTTAACGCCGGGACTAGCGAATTACACCGGGGAGCTGTTTTTT	CASSLTPGLANYTGELFF
TRBD2	TRBJ2-1	13	TRBV30	-	TGTGCCTCGCGGGAGGGCCCGTACAATGAGCAGTTCTTC	CASREGPYNEQFF
-	TRBJ1-5	17	TRBV3-1/TRBV3-2	-	TGTGCCAGCAGCCAAGTTCAGGGGAGGGCGAGCAATCAGCCCCAGCATTTT	CASSQVQGRASNQPQHF
TRBD2	TRBJ2-7	16	TRBV5-1	-	TGCGCCAGCAGCTTGGGGCCGGCGGGAGATCTTTACGAGCAGTACTTC	CASSLGPAGDLYEQYF
TRBD1	TRBJ2-7	13	TRBV28	-	TGTGCCAGCAGTTTATCCGACAGGGGCGAGCAGTACTTC	CASSLSDRGEQYF
TRBD1	TRBJ1-5	17	TRBV30	once	TGTGCCTGGAGCCCGAGACAGGGTAGTACGGGCAATCAGCCCCAGCATTTT	CAWSPRQGSTGNQPQHF
-	TRBJ2-1	16	TRBV9	-	TGTGCCAGCAGCGTAGTGGGCTCCAGCTCCTACAATGAGCAGTTCTTC	CASSVVGSSSYNEQFF
-	TRBJ1-3	14	TRBV2	-	TGTGCCAGCAGCCCGGAGAGTGGTGGAAACACCATATATTTT	CASSPESGGNTIYF
TRBD1	TRBJ1-4	15	TRBV28	-	TGTGCCAGCAGTTCAGCCGGGACAGCCAATGAAAAACTGTTTTTT	CASSSAGTANEKLFF